This is a list of T cell receptor beta chains from one sample in a study of blood T cell repertoires in COVID-19. TCRdb's table, derived via immunoSEQ multiplex PCR, lists solely in-frame clones and lacks some. The data hold some 220,000 clones, with 80% observed a single time. Specimen: peripheral blood. These receptors came from a human donor in a cohort sampled during active COVID-19. CDR3s leave out the opening cysteine and the closing phenylalanine or tryptophan. D genes are given only for firm matches. Clone sizes are given selectively: once, few, many, or a class where the clone is expanded.

-,TRBV4-3,TRBJ1-4,-,ASSQGQRNEKLF
-,TRBV6-5,TRBJ2-2,-,ASSRSEAGELF
-,TRBV24-1,TRBJ2-1,TRBD2,ATSDRSVAGGDNEQF
few,TRBV2,TRBJ1-2,TRBD1,ASSESPTGRYT
-,TRBV3-1/TRBV3-2,TRBJ2-1,TRBD2,ASSQEGLAYF
-,TRBV4-2,TRBJ2-7,TRBD1,ASSQEGATGDEQY
few,TRBV5-6,TRBJ1-2,-,ASSLHRADGYT
once,TRBV5-1,TRBJ1-1,TRBD1,ASSPDRGRTEAF
-,TRBV3-1/TRBV3-2,TRBJ2-7,TRBD2,ASSLLAGGRNEQY
-,TRBV24-1,TRBJ2-1,-,ATTALRGGEQF
-,TRBV7-2,TRBJ1-5,-,ASSLARDQPQH
-,TRBV5-1,TRBJ2-4,-,ASSSGVVVAKNIQY
-,TRBV4-1,TRBJ2-2,TRBD2,ASSRLAGAGELF
few,TRBV28,TRBJ1-5,-,ASRDTGSVPYQPQH
-,TRBV6-5,TRBJ2-7,TRBD1,ASASRDRSYEQY
-,TRBV16,TRBJ1-2,TRBD1,ASSQSRGTAYGYT
-,TRBV6-2/TRBV6-3,TRBJ2-2,-,ASSYPPGQGRAGELF
few,TRBV28,TRBJ2-5,-,ATTRQGKETQY
-,TRBV19,TRBJ2-5,-,ASSIGREETQY
-,TRBV2,TRBJ2-7,-,ASSHDPPGQY
few,TRBV27,TRBJ1-6,-,ASSLWSGNSPLH
-,TRBV30,TRBJ1-1,-,AWSGGGGTEAF
-,TRBV29-1,TRBJ2-7,-,STTKGDPYEQY
-,TRBV7-3,TRBJ2-2,TRBD2,ASSSTSGYTGELF
-,TRBV5-1,TRBJ1-1,TRBD1,ASSLVATGDTEAF
-,TRBV18,TRBJ2-7,-,ASSLTAPNEQY
-,TRBV7-9,TRBJ1-1,-,ASSDRSYTEAF
-,TRBV24-1,TRBJ2-1,TRBD2,ATRASGGRLAGENEQF
-,TRBV1,TRBJ1-1,-,TSSQDKNTEAF
-,TRBV7-2,TRBJ1-6,-,ASSLAGNYSPLH
-,TRBV4-3,TRBJ2-5,TRBD2,ASSLGLAGDVETQY
-,TRBV19,TRBJ2-1,TRBD2,ASSIGGGVFNEQF
-,TRBV4-2,TRBJ2-1,TRBD1,ASSQDRQGTYYNEQF
-,TRBV28,TRBJ1-1,-,ASSFRPPGTEAF
-,TRBV28,TRBJ2-3,-,ASQRGDTQY
-,TRBV28,TRBJ1-1,TRBD1,ATQRAGGWETEAF
once,TRBV6-6,TRBJ1-2,-,ASSRGSLNYGYT
-,TRBV24-1,TRBJ2-1,TRBD2,ATSDFYGTSGYNEQF
-,TRBV2,TRBJ1-1,TRBD1,ASREGQQAF
-,TRBV2,TRBJ2-2,-,ASSGLEGTGELF
few,TRBV13,TRBJ2-7,-,ASSFGGADGDYEQY
-,TRBV13,TRBJ1-2,TRBD1,ASSLDRGLDYGYT
-,TRBV7-2,TRBJ1-4,-,ASSIWGGQGEKLF
-,TRBV7-2,TRBJ1-4,-,ASSWRTGNEKLF
-,TRBV6-2/TRBV6-3,TRBJ1-6,-,ASSPDSARGSPLH
-,TRBV6-2/TRBV6-3,TRBJ2-2,TRBD1,ASTPTTGVNTGELF
-,TRBV5-1,TRBJ2-7,TRBD1,ASSLVQGAYEQY
-,TRBV2,TRBJ1-5,-,ASSRGLSNQPQH
-,TRBV7-2,TRBJ2-3,-,ASSFLGGGTDTQY
-,TRBV7-2,TRBJ2-3,-,ASSLRAGPTDTQY
few,TRBV3-1/TRBV3-2,TRBJ1-4,TRBD1,ASSHRRTGNEKLF